The rows below give T cell receptor beta chains drawn from one sample of a study of radiotherapy plus CTLA-4 blockade in lung cancer. This table comes from immunoSEQ multiplex PCR, and its TCRdb copy is limited to in-frame clones, with some not included. Counted here are over 50,000 clones, around 80% occurring once; the ten biggest clones make up 16%. Material: peripheral blood, obtained from a patient treated with radiotherapy plus ipilimumab. These receptors were obtained from a human donor with non-small cell lung cancer who had a complete response to radiotherapy plus ipilimumab. Both conserved end residues are part of each CDR3. D genes are given only for firm matches. Size is omitted from some rows. Given values are once, few, many or a class for expanded clones.

clone size,V gene,J gene,D gene,CDR3 protein,CDR3 DNA
NA,TRBV9,TRBJ1-1,NA,CASSATGRMNTEAFF,TGTGCCAGCAGCGCGACGGGTAGGATGAACACTGAAGCTTTCTTT
NA,TRBV7-9,TRBJ2-7,TRBD1,CASSLGTGSYEQYF,TGTGCCAGCAGCCTGGGGACAGGGTCCTACGAGCAGTACTTC
few,TRBV7-2,TRBJ1-5,NA,CASSPWTGNQPQHF,TGTGCCAGCAGCCCATGGACAGGCAATCAGCCCCAGCATTTT
NA,TRBV7-2,TRBJ1-2,NA,CASSLEGQVIYGYTF,TGTGCCAGCAGCTTAGAAGGACAAGTTATCTATGGCTACACCTTC
once,TRBV9,TRBJ1-3,NA,CASSKQVSSGNTIYF,TGTGCCAGCAGCAAACAGGTGTCCTCTGGAAACACCATATATTTT
NA,TRBV6-5,TRBJ2-5,TRBD2,CASSGGGQGETQYF,TGTGCCAGCAGTGGGGGAGGGCAGGGAGAGACCCAGTACTTC
NA,TRBV7-2,TRBJ1-5,TRBD1,CASSLAGTGGRQPQHF,TGTGCCAGCAGCTTAGCCGGGACAGGGGGCCGACAGCCCCAGCATTTT
once,TRBV27,TRBJ2-3,NA,CASSSLGNTDTQYF,TGTGCCAGCAGTTCCCTCGGGAACACAGATACGCAGTATTTT
NA,TRBV12-5,TRBJ2-2,NA,CASGPRITGELFF,TGTGCTAGTGGCCCCCGTATCACCGGGGAGCTGTTTTTT
NA,TRBV4-3,TRBJ1-1,NA,CASSQAVTLNTEAFF,TGCGCCAGCAGCCAAGCGGTAACCCTGAACACTGAAGCTTTCTTT
NA,TRBV28,TRBJ1-1,TRBD1,CASATSGQAEAFF,TGTGCCAGCGCTACATCCGGACAGGCTGAAGCTTTCTTT
NA,TRBV9,TRBJ2-1,NA,CASTRGGYNEQFF,TGTGCCAGCACCCGAGGAGGCTACAATGAGCAGTTCTTC
NA,TRBV30,TRBJ1-4,TRBD1,CAWSLTGAFNEKLFF,TGTGCCTGGAGTTTGACAGGGGCGTTTAATGAAAAACTGTTTTTT
NA,TRBV5-5,TRBJ1-2,TRBD1,CASSSTGGPVYGYTF,TGTGCCAGCAGCTCAACAGGGGGCCCGGTCTATGGCTACACCTTC
NA,TRBV11-3,TRBJ2-2,TRBD1,CASSLQGAGELFF,TGTGCCAGCAGCTTACAGGGGGCCGGGGAGCTGTTTTTT
NA,TRBV4-2,TRBJ1-2,TRBD1,CASRRQGSDYGYTF,TGTGCCAGCAGACGACAGGGATCGGACTATGGCTACACCTTC
NA,TRBV11-2,TRBJ1-2,NA,CASSATVRGEGAGYTF,TGTGCCAGCAGCGCCACTGTGAGAGGAGAAGGGGCGGGCTACACCTTC
NA,TRBV2,TRBJ2-2,TRBD1,CASNHLQGADGELFF,TGTGCCAGCAACCATCTACAGGGGGCAGACGGGGAGCTGTTTTTT
NA,TRBV7-2,TRBJ2-7,TRBD2,CASKQSGTGPYEQYF,TGTGCCAGCAAGCAGAGCGGGACTGGGCCCTACGAGCAGTACTTC
NA,TRBV5-6,TRBJ2-1,TRBD2,CASSHRTSGSSYNEQFF,TGTGCCAGCAGCCATCGGACTAGCGGGAGCTCCTACAATGAGCAGTTCTTC
NA,TRBV15,TRBJ2-1,NA,CATSRDGRSINEQFF,TGTGCCACCAGCAGAGACGGGAGAAGTATCAATGAGCAGTTCTTC
NA,TRBV6-1,TRBJ1-1,NA,CASCGGASNTEAFF,TGTGCCAGCTGTGGCGGGGCGAGTAACACTGAAGCTTTCTTT
few,TRBV6-6,TRBJ2-1,TRBD1,CASSYSGQGKGFEQFF,TGTGCCAGCAGTTACTCAGGACAGGGCAAGGGGTTTGAGCAGTTCTTC
NA,TRBV6-5,TRBJ2-4,TRBD1,CASSSGTGGGLFQYF,TGTGCCAGCAGTTCCGGAACAGGGGGAGGTTTATTTCAGTACTTC
NA,TRBV5-1,TRBJ2-5,NA,CASSPLGTTQETQYF,TGCGCCAGCAGCCCCCTCGGGACAACCCAAGAGACCCAGTACTTC
NA,TRBV6-6,TRBJ1-5,NA,CASTLDSGFPNQPQHF,TGTGCCAGCACCCTCGATTCGGGGTTTCCAAATCAGCCCCAGCATTTT
few,TRBV4-1,TRBJ2-5,NA,CASSPMALGGETQYF,TGCGCCAGCAGCCCAATGGCGTTGGGGGGAGAGACCCAGTACTTC
NA,TRBV30,TRBJ2-5,NA,CAWSVRHSGLLKVSETQYF,TGTGCCTGGAGTGTGCGTCATTCGGGACTGCTTAAAGTCTCGGAGACCCAGTACTTC
NA,TRBV7-2,TRBJ2-5,NA,CATKTYLTGEETQYF,TGTGCCACAAAAACTTATCTTACGGGGGAAGAGACCCAGTACTTC
few,TRBV5-1,TRBJ2-1,NA,CASSLYSSYNEQFF,TGCGCCAGCAGCTTGTACAGCTCCTACAATGAGCAGTTCTTC
NA,TRBV4-3,TRBJ2-2,TRBD2,CASSQAGLDITGELFF,TGCGCCAGCAGCCAAGCGGGACTAGATATCACCGGGGAGCTGTTTTTT
few,TRBV4-1,TRBJ2-7,NA,CASSQPGQGTYEQYF,TGCGCCAGCAGCCAACCTGGGCAGGGGACCTACGAGCAGTACTTC
once,TRBV5-6,TRBJ2-5,NA,CASSFLAPVETQYF,TGTGCCAGCAGCTTCCTAGCGCCAGTGGAGACCCAGTACTTC
NA,TRBV2,TRBJ1-6,TRBD1,CASSETRTGEHSPLHF,TGTGCCAGCAGTGAAACTCGGACAGGGGAGCACTCACCCCTCCACTTT
NA,TRBV7-2,TRBJ1-5,NA,CASSFYRNQPQHF,TGTGCCAGCAGCTTCTACAGGAATCAGCCCCAGCATTTT
NA,TRBV6-5,TRBJ1-1,NA,CASREQGMRAFF,TGTGCCAGCAGGGAACAGGGAATGAGGGCTTTCTTT
NA,TRBV7-6,TRBJ2-3,NA,CASSLEQGWGTDTQYF,TGTGCCAGCAGCTTAGAGCAGGGTTGGGGCACAGATACGCAGTATTTT
NA,TRBV7-2,TRBJ2-6,NA,CASSPSLSGANVLTF,TGTGCCAGCAGCCCTTCCCTTTCTGGGGCCAACGTCCTGACTTTC
NA,TRBV6-5,TRBJ2-5,TRBD2,CASSLNGVAGMAQYF,TGTGCCAGCAGTCTAAACGGGGTAGCGGGAATGGCCCAGTACTTC
NA,TRBV5-1,TRBJ1-1,NA,CASSLSGWDTEAFF,TGCGCCAGCAGCTTATCGGGGTGGGACACTGAAGCTTTCTTT
NA,TRBV7-2,TRBJ2-3,TRBD2,CASSSTLAGGTDTQYF,TGTGCCAGCAGCTCAACTCTAGCGGGAGGCACAGATACGCAGTATTTT
NA,TRBV6-1,TRBJ2-2,NA,CASSDSLKTGELFF,TGTGCCAGCAGCGACAGTTTAAAAACCGGGGAGCTGTTTTTT
NA,TRBV6-5,TRBJ2-1,TRBD1,CASSWAAGQGVSEQFF,TGTGCCAGCAGTTGGGCGGCGGGACAGGGAGTGAGTGAGCAGTTCTTC
NA,TRBV27,TRBJ1-1,NA,CASSLFPDMNTEAFF,TGTGCCAGCAGTTTATTCCCAGACATGAACACTGAAGCTTTCTTT
NA,TRBV7-2,TRBJ1-5,TRBD1,CASGSRGPNQPQHF,TGTGCCAGCGGCTCAAGGGGGCCCAATCAGCCCCAGCATTTT
NA,TRBV6-6,TRBJ2-1,TRBD2,CAVTRGGAGGNNEQFF,TGTGCCGTCACGCGGGGAGGAGCGGGGGGGAACAATGAGCAGTTCTTC
NA,TRBV19,TRBJ1-2,TRBD1,CASSLGRDRGFNGYTF,TGTGCCAGTAGTCTGGGCCGGGACAGGGGATTTAATGGCTACACCTTC
NA,TRBV7-2,TRBJ2-2,TRBD2,CASSFRLAGSTGELFF,TGTGCCAGCAGCTTTCGTCTAGCGGGATCTACCGGGGAGCTGTTTTTT
NA,TRBV30,TRBJ1-2,TRBD1,CAWPGGKDGYTF,TGTGCCTGGCCAGGGGGCAAAGACGGCTACACCTTC
NA,TRBV6-5,TRBJ2-1,NA,CASTLDPTVPNEQFF,TGTGCCAGCACCCTAGACCCGACGGTTCCCAATGAGCAGTTCTTC
NA,TRBV12-5,TRBJ1-1,NA,CASGRTAYLNTEAFF,TGTGCTAGTGGTCGGACAGCCTATCTGAACACTGAAGCTTTCTTT
NA,TRBV10-3,TRBJ1-1,TRBD1,CASKTGATYTEAFF,TGTGCCAGCAAAACAGGGGCGACGTACACTGAAGCTTTCTTT
NA,TRBV30,TRBJ1-2,TRBD1,CAYRQGGGDYGYTF,TGTGCCTACAGACAGGGGGGCGGTGACTATGGCTACACCTTC